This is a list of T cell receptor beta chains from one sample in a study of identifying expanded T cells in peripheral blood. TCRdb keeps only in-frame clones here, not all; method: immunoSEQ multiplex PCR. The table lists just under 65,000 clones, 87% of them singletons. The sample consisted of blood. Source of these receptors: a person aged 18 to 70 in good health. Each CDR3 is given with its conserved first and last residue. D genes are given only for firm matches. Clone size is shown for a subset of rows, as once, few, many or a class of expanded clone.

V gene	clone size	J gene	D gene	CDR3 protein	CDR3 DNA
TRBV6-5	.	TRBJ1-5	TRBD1	CASSSGGHQPQHF	TGTGCCAGCAGTTCAGGGGGTCATCAGCCCCAGCATTTT
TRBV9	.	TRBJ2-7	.	CASSVDGGAYEQYF	TGTGCCAGCAGCGTAGACGGGGGAGCCTACGAGCAGTACTTC
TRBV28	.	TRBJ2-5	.	CASSLPSAMGTQYF	TGTGCCAGCAGTTTACCTTCGGCCATGGGGACCCAGTACTTC
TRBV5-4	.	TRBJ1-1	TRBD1	CASSPPRTGPHTEAFF	TGTGCCAGCAGCCCACCCCGGACAGGGCCTCACACTGAAGCTTTCTTT
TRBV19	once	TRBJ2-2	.	CASTLSGPRAGELFF	TGTGCCAGTACCTTATCGGGGCCCAGGGCCGGGGAGCTGTTTTTT
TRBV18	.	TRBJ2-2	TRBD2	CASSLTSGVNTGELFF	TGTGCCAGCTCACTTACTAGCGGGGTGAACACCGGGGAGCTGTTTTTT
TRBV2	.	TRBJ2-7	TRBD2	CASSPGTSGGAIYSYEQYF	TGTGCCAGCAGTCCCGGGACTAGCGGGGGGGCTATTTATTCCTACGAGCAGTACTTC
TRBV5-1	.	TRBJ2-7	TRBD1	CASSLETGWDEQYF	TGCGCCAGCAGCTTGGAGACAGGGTGGGACGAGCAGTACTTC
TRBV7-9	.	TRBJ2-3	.	CASSPTRGPQYF	TGTGCCAGCAGCCCTACTAGGGGACCGCAGTATTTT
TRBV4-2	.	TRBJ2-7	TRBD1	CASSQDQAGQGRHEQYF	TGTGCCAGCAGCCAAGATCAGGCGGGACAGGGACGGCACGAGCAGTACTTC
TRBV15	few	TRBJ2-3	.	CATSKNRGGLDTQYF	TGTGCCACCAGCAAAAATCGAGGAGGGCTGGATACGCAGTATTTT
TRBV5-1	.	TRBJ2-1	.	CASSPGPIDPYNEQFF	TGCGCCAGCAGCCCCGGGCCTATCGATCCCTACAATGAGCAGTTCTTC
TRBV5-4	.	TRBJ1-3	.	CASSYGGAGNTIYF	TGTGCCAGCAGCTACGGGGGAGCCGGAAACACCATATATTTT
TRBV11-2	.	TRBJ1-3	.	CASSLDGSGNTIYF	TGTGCCAGCAGCTTAGACGGCTCTGGAAACACCATATATTTT
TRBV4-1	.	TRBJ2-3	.	CASSLSKGANTQYF	TGCGCCAGCAGCCTGAGTAAAGGTGCTAATACGCAGTATTTT
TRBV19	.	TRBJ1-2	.	CASSIPQTVYGYTF	TGTGCCAGTAGTATACCCCAAACTGTCTATGGCTACACCTTC
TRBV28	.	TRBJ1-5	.	CASSSGFSNQPQHF	TGTGCCAGCAGTTCCGGATTTAGCAATCAGCCCCAGCATTTT
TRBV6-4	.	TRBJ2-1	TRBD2	CASSESASGSYNEQFF	TGTGCCAGCAGTGAGAGTGCTAGCGGCTCCTACAATGAGCAGTTCTTC
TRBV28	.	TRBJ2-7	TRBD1	CASSLAGQGVKEQYF	TGTGCCAGCAGTTTGGCTGGACAGGGGGTGAAAGAGCAGTACTTC
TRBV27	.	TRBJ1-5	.	CASSLARHQPQHF	TGTGCCAGCAGTTTGGCACGGCATCAGCCCCAGCATTTT
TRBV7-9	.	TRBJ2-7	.	CASSSGTSSYEQYF	TGTGCCAGCAGTTCCGGGACATCTTCTTACGAGCAGTACTTC